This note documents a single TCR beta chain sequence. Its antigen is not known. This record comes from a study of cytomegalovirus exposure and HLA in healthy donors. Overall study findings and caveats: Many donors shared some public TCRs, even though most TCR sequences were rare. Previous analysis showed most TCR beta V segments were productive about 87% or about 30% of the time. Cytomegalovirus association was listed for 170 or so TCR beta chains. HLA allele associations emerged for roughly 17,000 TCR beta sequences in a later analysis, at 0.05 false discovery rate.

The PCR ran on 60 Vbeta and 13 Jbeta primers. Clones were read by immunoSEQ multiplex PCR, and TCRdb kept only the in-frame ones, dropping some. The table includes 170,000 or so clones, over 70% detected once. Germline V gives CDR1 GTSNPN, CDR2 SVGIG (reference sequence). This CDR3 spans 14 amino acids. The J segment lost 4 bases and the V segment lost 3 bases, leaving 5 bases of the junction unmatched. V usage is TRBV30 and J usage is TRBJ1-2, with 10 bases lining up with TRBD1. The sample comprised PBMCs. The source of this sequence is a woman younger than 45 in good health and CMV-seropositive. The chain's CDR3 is CAWSRQGAIYGYTF. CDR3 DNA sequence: TGTGCCTGGAGCAGACAGGGGGCGATCTATGGCTACACCTTC.